The 21 T cell receptor beta chains presented below share a single source sample, sequenced in a study of shared clonotypes between healthy human individuals. Here immunoSEQ multiplex PCR was the method, and the copy in TCRdb shows in-frame clones only, minus some. The repertoire consists of over 2 million clones, with 85% to 95% occurring once and the leading ten covering 0.3% to 0.4%. Sequenced input: naive CD4+ T cells from PBMCs. Noted subset: CD45RA+ positively selected. The receptors were sampled from a man younger than 35 in good health. Some clones in this sample may be carry-over from other donors' samples.

The J gene is TRBJ1-1, the V gene TRBV5-1; tentative D call: TRBD1 (5 bases). Germline V CDR1 and CDR2: SGHRS, YFSETQ. The CDR3 has 14 residues. V lost 3 bases and J lost 1, with 10 bases in between. The CDR3 is CASSSGPRNTEAFF. The CDR3 DNA sequence: TGCGCCAGCAGCTCGGGGCCTAGGAACACTGAAGCTTTCTTT.

The rearrangement uses TRBV15 and TRBJ2-7; D remains unclear. The CDR3 runs 14 residues. Trimming cost V 1 base and J 6 bases, with 13 bases left between them. Germline V gene sequence: CDR1 LNHNV, CDR2 YYDKDF (reference sequence). The CDR3 protein is CATSRGTGYGEQYF. The CDR3 DNA is TGTGCCACCAGCAGAGGCACCGGGTATGGCGAGCAGTACTTC. The full variable domain, with the rest looked up from reference TRBV15 and TRBJ2-7, is DAMVIQNPRYQVTQFGKPVTLSCSQTLNHNVMYWYQQKSSQAPKLLFHYYDKDFNNEADTPDNFQSRRPNTSFCFLDIRSPGLGDTAMYLCATSRGTGYGEQYFGPGTRLTVT.

The chain has TRBV5-1 and TRBJ1-5; D might be TRBD1 (6 bases). This CDR3 is 16 amino acids long. V was cut by 0 bases and J by 4 bases, with 14 bases left in between. CDR1 and CDR2 from the germline V gene are SGHRS and YFSETQ. CDR3: CASSLGIGGQNQPQHF. CDR3 sequence (DNA): TGCGCCAGCAGCTTGGGGATCGGGGGACAAAATCAGCCCCAGCATTTT.

The chain combines TRBV11-2 with TRBJ1-2; the match to TRBD1 covers 9 bases. The germline gives CDR1 SGHAT, CDR2 FQNNGV. The CDR3 runs 17 residues. The J segment lost 4 bases and the V segment lost 3 bases, leaving 12 bases of the junction unmatched. The CDR3 reads CASSLRSTGGSGYGYTF. The CDR3 DNA is TGTGCCAGCAGCTTGCGATCAACAGGGGGCTCGGGCTATGGCTACACCTTC.

The chain combines TRBV5-1 with TRBJ1-3, with a weak D call TRBD1 (5 bases). Germline CDR1 and CDR2: SGHRS and YFSETQ. This CDR3 has 15 amino acids. The ends were cut back, 3 bases at V and 1 base at J, with 11 bases in the middle. CDR3 protein: CASSWDSRSGNTIYF. CDR3 nucleotides: TGCGCCAGCAGCTGGGACTCTAGATCTGGAAACACCATATATTTT.

This clone was seen more than once but under ten times. The V call is TRBV29-1, the J call TRBJ1-4; 10 bases fit TRBD1. The CDR3 runs to 13 residues. The germline gives CDR1 SQVTM, CDR2 ANQGSEA. The trim removed 5 bases at V and 8 bases at J, leaving 5 bases unmatched. The CDR3 loop reads CSVRQGAMEKLFF. The CDR3 DNA reads as TGCAGCGTTAGACAGGGGGCAATGGAAAAACTGTTTTTT.

The chain is built from TRBV18 and TRBJ2-1, with D unresolved. Trimming shortened V by 3 bases and J by 0 bases, and 6 bases separated the two germline ends. Germline V CDR1 and CDR2: KGHSH, LQKENI. The CDR3 consists of 14 residues. The CDR3, as DNA: TGTGCCAGCTCACCCTGGGACTCCTACAATGAGCAGTTCTTC. It yields the protein CASSPWDSYNEQFF.

The rearrangement joins TRBV6-1 to TRBJ2-7; D is uncertain. The CDR3 extends over 14 amino acids. From germline, CDR1 is MNHNS and CDR2 SASEGT. Trimming left V 7 bases short and J 0 bases short, with 13 bases between. CDR3 protein: CASKSGDNSYEQYF. The DNA for the CDR3 is TGTGCCAGCAAATCCGGCGACAACTCCTACGAGCAGTACTTC.

The chain joins TRBV4-2 to TRBJ2-1; 8 nucleotides match TRBD1. V lost 4 bases and J lost 4; bases outside the gene matches: 12. The CDR3 spans 17 residues. Germline assignment: CDR1 LGHNA and CDR2 YNFKEQ. The CDR3 sequence is CASSRNRGQGGYNEQFF. CDR3 DNA: TGTGCCAGCAGCCGCAACCGAGGACAGGGTGGATACAATGAGCAGTTCTTC.

V is TRBV5-8 and J is TRBJ2-7; unclear D gene. The V end was cut by 0 bases, the J end by 7 bases, with 5 bases between. Germline V gene sequence: CDR1 SGHTS, CDR2 YDEGEE. The CDR3 totals 11 residues. CDR3 amino acids: CASSLEQEQYF. The CDR3 region has the DNA TGTGCCAGCAGCTTGGAACAGGAGCAGTACTTC.

The chain has TRBV4-3 and TRBJ1-5; possibly TRBD1 for D (5 bases). V lost 0 bases to trimming and J lost 6 bases, with 9 bases between them. The CDR3 runs 14 residues. Per the germline V gene, CDR1 is LGHNA and CDR2 is YSLEER. The CDR3 here is CASSQEGGTQPQHF. The DNA of the CDR3 is TGCGCCAGCAGCCAAGAGGGGGGGACTCAGCCCCAGCATTTT.

This clone was detected once. This chain connects TRBV5-1 to TRBJ1-1; D unresolved. There are 12 residues in the CDR3. V lost 2 bases to trimming and J lost 7 bases, with 9 bases between them. The germline gives CDR1 SGHRS, CDR2 YFSETQ. The CDR3 spells CASSFRGDEAFF. The DNA of the CDR3 is TGCGCCAGCAGCTTCCGGGGAGATGAAGCTTTCTTT.

This chain connects TRBV6-6 to TRBJ2-6; D possibly corresponds to TRBD1 (5 bases). V was trimmed by 6 bases and J by 4 bases, leaving 13 bases between them. This CDR3 region has 15 residues. Germline-derived CDR1 and CDR2 are MNHNY and SVGAGI (reference sequence). The CDR3 DNA is TGTGCCAGCAGCGCAGGGTTCGTCGGGGCCAACGTCCTGACTTTC. It encodes CASSAGFVGANVLTF.

This rearrangement joins TRBV5-1 to TRBJ2-5; D unclear. The CDR3 length is 13 residues. The V gene's germline CDR1 is SGHRS and CDR2 YFSETQ. Trimming shortened V by 5 bases and J by 1 base, and 9 bases separated the two germline ends. CDR3 protein: CASSTNLQETQYF. CDR3 DNA: TGCGCCAGCAGTACGAACCTCCAAGAGACCCAGTACTTC.

The CDR3 loop is CASSSKAGSNTGELFF. The DNA for the CDR3 is TGTGCCAGCAGCTCAAAGGCCGGATCGAACACCGGGGAGCTGTTTTTT. The chain combines TRBV7-9 with TRBJ2-2; D not certain. With 4 bases removed from V and 0 bases from J, the gap between germline ends came to 12 bases. The CDR3 contains 16 residues. Germline values: CDR1 SEHNR, CDR2 FQNEAQ (reference sequence).

This chain's CDR3 is CASSPPGTSVGNEQFF. The CDR3 nucleotides read TGTGCCAGCTCACCACCTGGGACTAGCGTTGGCAATGAGCAGTTCTTC. The chain recombines TRBV18 with TRBJ2-1; 10 positions agree with TRBD2. Losses at the gene ends were 0 bases for V and 6 bases for J; bases not matched to a gene: 5. Germline CDR1 KGHSH, CDR2 LQKENI. CDR3 length: 16 residues.

CDR3 in amino acids: CASSDVGNEQFF. The CDR3 coding sequence is TGTGCCAGCAGCGACGTCGGAAATGAGCAGTTCTTC. This chain uses TRBV5-8 with TRBJ2-1; no firm D call. Germline CDR1 reads SGHTS; CDR2 reads YDEGEE. Trimming pared 4 bases from V and 7 bases from J, leaving 9 bases between. The CDR3 is made up of 12 amino acids.

This clone was picked up one time. The gene calls are TRBV7-4 and TRBJ2-7, with 8 bases identical to TRBD1. The germline gives CDR1 SGHVT, CDR2 SQSDAQ. CDR3 size: 13 residues. Losses at the gene ends were 5 bases for V and 5 bases for J; bases not matched to a gene: 5. The CDR3 spells CASSTQGADEQYF. DNA of the CDR3: TGTGCCAGCAGCACCCAGGGGGCCGACGAGCAGTACTTC.

This sequence joins TRBV6-1 and TRBJ1-5, with D tentatively TRBD1 (5 bases). Germline-derived CDR1 and CDR2 are MNHNS and SASEGT. The CDR3 has 16 amino acids. Trimming removed 4 bases from V and 1 base from J, with 14 bases in between. CDR3 DNA sequence: TGTGCCAGCAGTGGAAAAGTCAGGGAGAGCAATCAGCCCCAGCATTTT. This translates into CASSGKVRESNQPQHF.

Concerning this clone itself: The same CDR3 arises from other DNA sequences in this sample as well. V usage is TRBV2 and J usage is TRBJ2-7; 8 nucleotides agree with TRBD1. The J segment lost 0 bases and the V segment lost 3 bases, leaving 1 base of the junction unmatched. Germline CDR1 reads SNHLY; CDR2 reads FYNNEI. The CDR3 has 14 residues. DNA for the CDR3: TGTGCCAGCAGTGACCAGGGGGCCTCCTACGAGCAGTACTTC. It codes for CASSDQGASYEQYF.

As regards this clone: The sample carries other DNA sequences with the same CDR3. The genes are TRBV5-1 and TRBJ1-4; D is undetermined. Germline V gives CDR1 SGHRS, CDR2 YFSETQ. Trimming shortened V by 0 bases and J by 8 bases, and 11 bases separated the two germline ends. This CDR3 spans 14 amino acids. In nucleotides, the CDR3 is TGCGCCAGCAGCTTGGCAGGATTTGGGGAAAAACTGTTTTTT. It yields the protein CASSLAGFGEKLFF.